Sequencing of this TCR beta chain was carried out in a study of chemoradiotherapy in HPV16-positive cancers. The repertoire was sequenced with immunoSEQ multiplex PCR; TCRdb's copy has only in-frame clones and lacks some. The sample lists about 4,800 clones, roughly 90% occurring once. From germline, CDR1 is SGDLS and CDR2 YYNGEE. V gave up 4 bases and J gave up 7 bases, with 12 bases separating them. The CDR3 runs to 13 residues. Sequenced material: tumor tissue, taken from a patient who underwent chemoradiotherapy. The genes are TRBV9 and TRBJ2-1, with a possible D match to TRBD2 (6 bases). This clonotype was sampled from a human donor with HPV-associated anogenital cancer. The CDR3 DNA reads as TGTGCCAGCAGCCAGGGACTCAGGAATGAGCAGTTCTTC. Its translation is CASSQGLRNEQFF.